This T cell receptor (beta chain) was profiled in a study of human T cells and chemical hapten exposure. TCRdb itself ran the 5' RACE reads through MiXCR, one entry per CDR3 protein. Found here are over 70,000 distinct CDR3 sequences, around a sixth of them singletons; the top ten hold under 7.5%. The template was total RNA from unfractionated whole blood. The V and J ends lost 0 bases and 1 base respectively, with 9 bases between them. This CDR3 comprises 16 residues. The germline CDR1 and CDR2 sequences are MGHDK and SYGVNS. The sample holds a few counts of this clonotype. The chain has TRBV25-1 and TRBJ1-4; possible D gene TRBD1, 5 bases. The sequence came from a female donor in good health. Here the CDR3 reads CASSEYGQGTNEKLFF. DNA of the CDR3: TGTGCCAGCAGTGAATACGGGCAGGGAACTAATGAAAAACTGTTTTTT. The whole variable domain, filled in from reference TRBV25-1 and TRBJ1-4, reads EADIYQTPRYLVIGTGKKITLECSQTMGHDKMYWYQQDPGMELHLIHYSYGVNSTEKGDLSSESTVSRIRTEHFPLTLESARPSHTSQYLCASSEYGQGTNEKLFFGSGTQLSVL.